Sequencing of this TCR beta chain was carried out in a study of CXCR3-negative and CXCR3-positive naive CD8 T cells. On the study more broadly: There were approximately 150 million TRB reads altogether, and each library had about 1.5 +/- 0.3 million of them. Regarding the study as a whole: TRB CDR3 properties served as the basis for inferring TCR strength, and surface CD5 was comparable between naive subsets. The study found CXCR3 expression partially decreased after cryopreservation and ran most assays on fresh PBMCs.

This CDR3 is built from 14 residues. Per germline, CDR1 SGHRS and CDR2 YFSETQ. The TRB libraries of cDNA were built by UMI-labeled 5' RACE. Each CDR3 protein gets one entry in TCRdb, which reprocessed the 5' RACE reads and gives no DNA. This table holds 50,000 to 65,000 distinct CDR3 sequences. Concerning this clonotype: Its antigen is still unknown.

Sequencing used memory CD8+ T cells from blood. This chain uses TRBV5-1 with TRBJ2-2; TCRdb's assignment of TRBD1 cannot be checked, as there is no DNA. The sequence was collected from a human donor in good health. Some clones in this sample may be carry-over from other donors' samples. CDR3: CASTTGTGSGELFF.